The 31 T cell receptor beta chains given below trace back to one sample, sequenced in a study of T cells in Graves' hyperthyroidism and ophthalmopathy. TCR beta CDR3 regions were amplified from RNA. When the TCR CDR3 underwent first-round RT-PCR, the HTBI primer set was used. In TCRdb, the multiplex PCR reads were re-called with MiXCR into one record per CDR3 protein. Of 460,000 or so distinct CDR3 sequences detected, 13% to 15% appear once; the ten largest clones hold about 17%. The sequenced sample consisted of blood. These receptors originate from a young woman with Graves' hyperthyroidism.

This clonotype has a handful of counts. One base away lies a much larger clone, so this may be a sequencing read error. The CDR3 ends on some other residue instead of the conserved phenylalanine or tryptophan, so this is likely a read error. The V and J genes are TRBV11-3 and TRBJ1-6; unclear D gene. This CDR3 contains 15 residues. CDR1 and CDR2 from the germline V gene are SGHNT and YENEEA. V dropped 5 bases and J dropped 7 bases, with 15 bases sitting between them. The DNA for the CDR3 is TGTGCCAGCAGCCCGGAAAGGAGAGTGAATTCACCCCTCCACTCT. It encodes CASSPERRVNSPLHS.

This clonotype was seen a handful of times. J is TRBJ2-4 and V is TRBV14; 10 bases fit TRBD1. V lost 3 bases to trimming and J lost 8 bases; unmatched junction nucleotides: 7. The CDR3 has 15 amino acids. Germline lookup yields CDR1 SGHDN and CDR2 FVKESK. CDR3 sequence (DNA): TGTGCCAGCAGCCATTCCGGGACAGGGGTTGACATTCAGTACTTC. It codes for CASSHSGTGVDIQYF.

This clonotype was counted many times. The chain employs TRBV9 and TRBJ2-7; TRBD1 matches 7 bases. V lost 4 bases and J lost 2; bases outside the gene matches: 6. The CDR3 spans 14 residues. The V gene's germline CDR1 is SGDLS and CDR2 YYNGEE. The CDR3, as DNA: TGTGCCAGCAGCCTCAGACAGGGACCCTACGAGCAGTACGTC. Amino acids: CASSLRQGPYEQYV.

The table lists this clonotype with a few counts. The chain is built from TRBV7-9 and TRBJ1-5; perhaps TRBD1 as D (5 bases). V dropped 3 bases and J dropped 1 base, with 13 bases sitting between them. Germline CDR1 is SEHNR and CDR2 is FQNEAQ (reference sequence). The CDR3 extends over 16 amino acids. In DNA form, the CDR3 reads TGTGCCAGCAGCTTGGGGGGTGGTTGGAGCAATCAGCCCCAGCATTTT. Amino acids: CASSLGGGWSNQPQHF.

Many counts were recorded for this clonotype. V gene TRBV13 combines with J gene TRBJ1-2; no definite D call. The CDR3 totals 14 residues. The germline V and J ends were trimmed by 0 bases and 1 base, with 6 bases remaining between them. Germline V lookup: CDR1 PRHDT, CDR2 FYEKMQ (reference sequence). The CDR3: CASSLGQDNYGYTF. The CDR3 DNA follows: TGTGCCAGCAGCTTAGGGCAGGATAACTATGGCTACACCTTC.

This clonotype was seen just once. The chain links TRBV3-1 to TRBJ1-2, with 9 bases that match TRBD1. CDR1 LGHDT and CDR2 YNNKEL come from the germline V gene (reference sequence). V trimming: 0 bases; J trimming: 8 bases; junction bases outside the gene matches: 10. The CDR3 loop spans 16 amino acids. CDR3 nucleotides: TGTGCCAGCAGCCAAGATCGACAGGGGGGAGGGGAAGGCTACACCTTC. Encoded protein: CASSQDRQGGGEGYTF.

The V gene is TRBV5-4, the J gene TRBJ2-3, with 12 bases that match TRBD2. The germline V gene has CDR1 SGHNT and CDR2 YYREEE (reference sequence). V trimming: 0 bases; J trimming: 4 bases; junction bases outside the gene matches: 6. CDR3 length: 17 residues. The CDR3 bases are TGTGCCAGCAGCTTGGCCTTCGGACTAGCGGGACCAGATACGCAGTATTTT. Translated, it gives CASSLAFGLAGPDTQYF.

This clonotype was seen at least ten times. The rearrangement uses TRBV5-1 and TRBJ2-1; D is perhaps TRBD2 (6 bases). Germline CDR1 and CDR2: SGHRS and YFSETQ. V was cut by 1 base and J by 6 bases, with 14 bases left in between. The length of the CDR3 is 15 residues. CDR3 residues: CASSLWRERGNEQFF. DNA of the CDR3: TGCGCCAGCAGCTTGTGGAGGGAGAGGGGCAATGAGCAGTTCTTC.

This clonotype was counted ten times or more. The rearrangement uses TRBV11-2 and TRBJ2-3; D ambiguous. V shed 4 bases and J shed 2 bases, with 10 bases lying between them. The length of the CDR3 is 14 residues. Germline CDR1 and CDR2: SGHAT and FQNNGV. The CDR3: CASSYNTDTDTQYF. DNA for the CDR3: TGTGCCAGCAGCTACAACACAGACACAGATACGCAGTATTTT.

This clonotype was detected only a few times. The rearrangement uses TRBV9 and TRBJ1-5; a possible D gene is TRBD1 (5 bases). Germline V CDR1 and CDR2: SGDLS, YYNGEE. V was pared by 0 bases and J by 9 bases, with 13 bases between. The CDR3 length is 14 residues. CDR3: CASSVEAAGRPQHF. For the CDR3, the DNA is TGTGCCAGCAGCGTAGAAGCCGCAGGGAGGCCCCAGCATTTT.

Many counts were recorded for this clonotype. The chain joins TRBV16 to TRBJ1-2; D may be TRBD1 (5 bases). Germline V gene lookup returns CDR1 KGHSY and CDR2 FQNENV. CDR3 length: 16 amino acids. The V gene lost 1 base and the J gene lost 2 bases, with 14 bases spanning the gap. The CDR3 bases are TGTGCCAGCAGCCAATATAGAGACAGCCCCAACTATGGCTACACCTTC. This sequence encodes CASSQYRDSPNYGYTF.

This clonotype turned up a few times. The chain employs TRBV27 and TRBJ2-1; D ambiguous. CDR1 and CDR2 from the germline V gene are MNHEY and SMNVEV (reference sequence). The CDR3 runs to 13 residues. Trimming took off 10 bases at V and 5 bases at J, with 15 bases between the two ends. In DNA, the CDR3 is TGTGCCACCCTCGACCGCACTGACAATGAGCAGTTCTTC. Translating gives CATLDRTDNEQFF.

In its sample, this clonotype was seen many times. CDR3 region: CASSDGQGRNNYGYTF. In nucleotides, the CDR3 is TGTGCCAGCAGTGACGGACAGGGACGGAACAACTATGGCTACACCTTC. V usage is TRBV12-3 or TRBV12-4 and J usage is TRBJ1-2; TRBD1 agrees at 8 bases. The CDR3 has 16 amino acids. V lost 5 bases to trimming and J lost 2 bases; unmatched junction nucleotides: 10.

This rearrangement joins TRBV20-1 to TRBJ2-1, with 10 nucleotides matching TRBD2. CDR1 is DFQATT, CDR2 SNEGSKA, per germline (reference sequence). Unmatched junction bases numbered 10, after V lost 3 bases and J lost 5 bases. This CDR3 contains 16 residues. The CDR3 reads CSASSGRTSANNEQFF. CDR3 nucleotide sequence: TGCAGTGCTAGTAGCGGGAGGACCTCAGCGAACAATGAGCAGTTCTTC.

The rearrangement links TRBV2 to TRBJ1-1, with no clear D. Trimming pared 0 bases from V and 1 base from J, leaving 12 bases between. CDR3 length equals 16 residues. Germline V lookup: CDR1 SNHLY, CDR2 FYNNEI. CDR3 sequence: CASSEARQAGNTEAFF. Here the CDR3 DNA reads TGTGCCAGCAGTGAAGCGCGGCAGGCAGGGAACACTGAAGCTTTCTTT.

This clonotype came up many times. The chain joins TRBV30 to TRBJ2-5; 11 bases align to TRBD2. The CDR3 runs to 15 residues. CDR1 is GTSNPN and CDR2 is SVGIG in the germline V gene (reference sequence). The chain's CDR3 is CARTTRLAGRRTQYF. The CDR3 DNA sequence: TGTGCTCGAACGACCAGACTAGCGGGAAGAAGGACCCAGTACTTC.

This clonotype was found many times. The chain recombines TRBV20-1 with TRBJ2-1; 12 bases map to TRBD2. With 3 bases clipped from V and 9 bases from J, the junction kept 6 bases outside the gene matches. The length of the CDR3 is 14 residues. Per germline, CDR1 DFQATT and CDR2 SNEGSKA (reference sequence). The CDR3 DNA is TGCAGTGCTAGTACTAGCGGGAGGATGGGTGAGCAGTTCTTC. Protein product: CSASTSGRMGEQFF.

This clonotype was seen ten or more times. The chain uses TRBV20-1 and TRBJ2-1; 11 bases map to TRBD2. Trimming at V came to 8 bases and at J to 1 base, leaving 4 bases not matched to a gene. Germline CDR1 DFQATT, CDR2 SNEGSKA (reference sequence). The CDR3 consists of 14 residues. CDR3 DNA sequence: TGCAGTACCTTAGCGGGAGGGTCCTACAATGAGCAGTTCTTC. Translation: CSTLAGGSYNEQFF.

This clonotype was picked up many times. CDR3 DNA sequence: TGTGCCAGCAGGGCCGGGACAGGAGCTTATGGCTACACCTTC. Translation: CASRAGTGAYGYTF. The chain links TRBV6-2 or TRBV6-3 to TRBJ1-2, with 8 bases lining up with TRBD1. The V segment lost 6 bases and the J segment 5 bases; nucleotides outside the gene matches: 8. Germline lookup yields CDR1 MNHEY and CDR2 SVGEGT. This CDR3 is built from 14 residues.

V gene TRBV10-2 combines with J gene TRBJ2-3; weak D call: TRBD1 (6 bases). Germline V gene data show CDR1 as WSHSY and CDR2 as SAAADI. The CDR3 covers 16 residues. The ends were cut back, 3 bases at V and 3 bases at J, with 16 bases in the middle. The CDR3 loop is CASSEGGFAVTDTQYF. CDR3 sequence (DNA): TGCGCCAGCAGTGAAGGGGGATTTGCGGTTACAGATACGCAGTATTTT.

The chain employs TRBV14 and TRBJ2-1, with D unclear. The CDR3 consists of 13 residues. The V gene lost 1 base and the J gene lost 10 bases, with 11 bases spanning the gap. Germline CDR1 SGHDN, CDR2 FVKESK. CDR3 nucleotide sequence: TGTGCCAGCAGCCAAGTCTCCCTAGGGGAGCAGTTCTTC. This sequence encodes CASSQVSLGEQFF.

The chain combines TRBV13 with TRBJ1-1; D remains ambiguous. This CDR3 spans 13 amino acids. Trimming took off 2 bases at V and 3 bases at J, with 7 bases between the two ends. In germline, CDR1 is PRHDT, CDR2 FYEKMQ (reference sequence). CDR3 residues: CASSLKVDTEAFF. As DNA, the CDR3 is TGTGCCAGCAGCTTAAAGGTGGACACTGAAGCTTTCTTT.

This clonotype was observed at least ten times. The V and J genes are TRBV19 and TRBJ2-7, with D possibly being TRBD2 (5 bases). The CDR3 is 14 residues long. The V gene lost 5 bases and the J gene lost 3 bases, with 14 bases spanning the gap. CDR1 is LNHDA and CDR2 is SQIVND in the germline V gene (reference sequence). CDR3 sequence (DNA): TGTGCCAGTAGTTTCTCTAGCTGGGACTACGAGCAGTACTTC. Its protein is CASSFSSWDYEQYF.

This clonotype has a handful of counts. A read error is possible here, since a much larger clone lies one base away. The V call is TRBV28, the J call TRBJ1-6, with D uncertain. Germline CDR1 is MDHEN and CDR2 is SYDVKM. The V and J ends lost 2 bases and 8 bases respectively, with 4 bases between them. This CDR3 has 12 amino acids. CDR3 coding DNA: TGTGCCAGCAGTTTAAGCTATTCACCCCTCCACTTT. This translates into CASSLSYSPLHF.

This clonotype has ten or more counts. The rearrangement links TRBV27 to TRBJ2-3; 9 bases agree with TRBD2. Germline trimming cut 6 bases from V and 5 bases from J; bases unmatched to any gene: 9. Germline assignment: CDR1 MNHEY and CDR2 SMNVEV (reference sequence). This CDR3 has 15 amino acids. CDR3 protein: CASSPFSGRRDTQYF. The CDR3 DNA reads TGTGCCAGCAGCCCCTTTAGCGGGAGAAGAGATACGCAGTATTTT.

This clonotype was observed many times. The V call is TRBV5-1, the J call TRBJ1-2; possible D gene TRBD1, 6 bases. Trimming left V 1 base short and J 5 bases short, with 15 bases between. Germline assignment: CDR1 SGHRS and CDR2 YFSETQ. The CDR3 is made up of 15 amino acids. CDR3 region: CASSLFPGAPYGYTF. DNA for the CDR3: TGCGCCAGCAGCTTGTTCCCGGGGGCGCCGTATGGCTACACCTTC.

There are many counts of this clonotype. V is TRBV29-1 and J is TRBJ2-2, with 9 positions matching TRBD1. The CDR3 spans 16 residues. Germline V gene lookup returns CDR1 SQVTM and CDR2 ANQGSEA. Trimming cost V 1 base and J 2 bases; bases outside gene matches: 5. CDR3 protein: CSVEVNRGLNTGELFF. Written as DNA, the CDR3 is TGCAGCGTTGAAGTAAACAGGGGGCTCAACACCGGGGAGCTGTTTTTT.

This clonotype was counted ten times or more. This chain joins TRBV5-4 and TRBJ2-5; D is perhaps TRBD2 (6 bases). V lost 1 base to trimming and J lost 5 bases, with 12 bases between them. The CDR3 loop spans 14 amino acids. Looked up from germline, CDR1 is SGHNT and CDR2 is YYREEE (reference sequence). For the CDR3, the DNA is TGTGCCAGCAGCTTGCCGGGAGATAGGGAGACCCAGTACTTC. Its translation: CASSLPGDRETQYF.

The table lists this clonotype with many counts. The chain couples TRBV18 to TRBJ2-3, with TRBD1 matching over 8 bases. The junction had 5 bases not matched to a gene; V was cut back by 2 bases and J by 4 bases. CDR1 and CDR2 (germline): KGHSH, LQKENI. The CDR3 is 15 amino acids. CDR3 nucleotides: TGTGCCAGCTCACCATCTCAGGGGGCCGCAGATACGCAGTATTTT. Protein: CASSPSQGAADTQYF.

V is TRBV20-1 and J is TRBJ1-2; D might be TRBD1 (6 bases). The CDR3 totals 12 residues. Trimming shortened V by 5 bases and J by 2 bases, and 9 bases separated the two germline ends. Per the germline V gene, CDR1 is DFQATT and CDR2 is SNEGSKA (reference sequence). The CDR3 nucleotides read TGCAGTGCTGAAACAGGGAACTATGGCTACACCTTC. Encoded protein: CSAETGNYGYTF.

This clonotype has a count of ten or more. The CDR3 is CASSQTGTNTGELFF. CDR3 nucleotide sequence: TGTGCCAGCAGTCAAACAGGGACCAACACCGGGGAGCTGTTTTTT. This chain links TRBV2 with TRBJ2-2, with D tentatively TRBD1 (6 bases). This CDR3 spans 15 amino acids. Germline V CDR1 and CDR2: SNHLY, FYNNEI. The V and J ends lost 5 bases and 2 bases respectively, with 12 bases between them.